This T cell receptor (beta chain) was captured by sequencing in a study of human T cells and chemical hapten exposure. Stated time point: patch test 2, 6 weeks after DPC sensitization. Treatment described: therapeutic diphenylcyclopropenone sensitization with weekly scalp DPC. TCRdb reprocessed the RACE reads via MiXCR and lists one record per CDR3 protein. This repertoire shows 100,000 or so distinct CDR3 sequences, approximately 8.6% found once; its top ten account for just over 2%. The CDR3 sequence is 16 residues long. The germline CDR1 and CDR2 sequences are MDHEN and SYDVKM. Trimming pared 3 bases from V and 4 bases from J, leaving 15 bases between.

This sequence was found in a woman in her 40s with alopecia areata. Some clones in this sample may be carry-over from other donors' samples. Material: whole blood, obtained in connection with sensitization to the hapten diphenylcyclopropenone (DPC). The chain employs TRBV28 and TRBJ1-4; the D gene is possibly TRBD1 (5 bases). This CDR3 reads CASSFQGGLNNEKLFF. In DNA, the CDR3 is TGTGCCAGCAGTTTTCAGGGAGGGCTTAATAATGAAAAACTGTTTTTT.